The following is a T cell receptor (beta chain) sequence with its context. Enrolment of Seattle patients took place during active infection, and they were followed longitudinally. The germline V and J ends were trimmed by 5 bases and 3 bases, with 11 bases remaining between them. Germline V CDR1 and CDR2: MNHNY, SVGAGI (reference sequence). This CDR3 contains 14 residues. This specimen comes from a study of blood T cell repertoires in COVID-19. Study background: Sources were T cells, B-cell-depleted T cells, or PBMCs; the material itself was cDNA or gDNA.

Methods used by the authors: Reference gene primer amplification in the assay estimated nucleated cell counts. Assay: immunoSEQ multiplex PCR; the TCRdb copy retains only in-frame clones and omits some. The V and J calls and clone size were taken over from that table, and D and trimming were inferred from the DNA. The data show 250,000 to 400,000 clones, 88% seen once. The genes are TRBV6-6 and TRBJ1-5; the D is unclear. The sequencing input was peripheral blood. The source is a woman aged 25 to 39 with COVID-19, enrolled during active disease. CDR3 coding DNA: TGTGCCAGCAGTCCCCCGGGAGTCAATCAGCCCCAGCATTTT. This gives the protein CASSPPGVNQPQHF.